A selection of T cell receptor beta chains follows, all from one sample in a study of T cell repertoires in cytomegalovirus infection. Via MiXCR, TCRdb re-called the reads, giving one row per CDR3 protein. The top ten hold around 20% of the sample, which has more than 150,000 distinct CDR3 sequences, roughly 15% seen once. Material: CD8+ T cells from PBMCs. The receptors derive from a human donor in good health (CMV status not recorded). Some clones in this sample may be carry-over from other donors' samples. CDR3s include the opening cysteine and the closing phenylalanine or tryptophan. Each record gives: J gene, D gene, V gene, CDR3 protein. The D gene is left open where the match is weak.

J gene: TRBJ2-1
D gene: .
V gene: TRBV5-4
CDR3 protein: CASSLVGGGKDNEQFF

J gene: TRBJ2-7
D gene: TRBD2
V gene: TRBV5-1
CDR3 protein: CASSSSREAASYEQYF

J gene: TRBJ2-5
D gene: TRBD2
V gene: TRBV6-2/TRBV6-3
CDR3 protein: CASSYRTSGGPQETQYF

J gene: TRBJ2-7
D gene: .
V gene: TRBV28
CDR3 protein: CASRADSPEQYF

J gene: TRBJ2-5
D gene: TRBD2
V gene: TRBV28
CDR3 protein: CASSLSLAGGLGETQYF

J gene: TRBJ1-1
D gene: .
V gene: TRBV6-2/TRBV6-3
CDR3 protein: CASSGEGLTEAFF

J gene: TRBJ2-1
D gene: TRBD2
V gene: TRBV7-3
CDR3 protein: CASSLAPPGGSPREQFF

J gene: TRBJ2-1
D gene: TRBD2
V gene: TRBV7-9
CDR3 protein: CASSLAPGGPTYEQFF

J gene: TRBJ2-1
D gene: .
V gene: TRBV11-1
CDR3 protein: CASSLNSGTSYNEQFF

J gene: TRBJ1-1
D gene: .
V gene: TRBV6-5
CDR3 protein: CASSPDSYTEAFF

J gene: TRBJ2-1
D gene: TRBD1
V gene: TRBV9
CDR3 protein: CASSADRGGGREQFF

J gene: TRBJ2-1
D gene: TRBD1
V gene: TRBV7-9
CDR3 protein: CASSLQGQNYNEQFF

J gene: TRBJ2-5
D gene: .
V gene: TRBV3-1
CDR3 protein: CASSQDVGDGTQYF

J gene: TRBJ2-1
D gene: .
V gene: TRBV6-2/TRBV6-3
CDR3 protein: CASTIYREGEQFF

J gene: TRBJ2-1
D gene: TRBD2
V gene: TRBV7-3
CDR3 protein: CASSQGLAVEEKFF

J gene: TRBJ2-3
D gene: .
V gene: TRBV6-2/TRBV6-3
CDR3 protein: CASSYPLAASTDTQYF

J gene: TRBJ2-7
D gene: .
V gene: TRBV11-2
CDR3 protein: CASSLDGAGVSYEQYF

J gene: TRBJ1-2
D gene: .
V gene: TRBV7-2
CDR3 protein: CASSSPTGLDGYTF

J gene: TRBJ2-5
D gene: TRBD1
V gene: TRBV7-9
CDR3 protein: CASSFPTMNRGPVETQYF

J gene: TRBJ2-6
D gene: .
V gene: TRBV11-2
CDR3 protein: CASSLNGGANVLTF

J gene: TRBJ1-1
D gene: .
V gene: TRBV11-2
CDR3 protein: CASSLAMGTEAFF

J gene: TRBJ2-1
D gene: TRBD1
V gene: TRBV4-1
CDR3 protein: CASSKPTGEASYNEQFF

J gene: TRBJ1-2
D gene: TRBD1
V gene: TRBV7-9
CDR3 protein: CASSPTTGDYGYTF

J gene: TRBJ2-7
D gene: .
V gene: TRBV14
CDR3 protein: CASSRKGKSYEQYF

J gene: TRBJ2-3
D gene: TRBD2
V gene: TRBV20-1
CDR3 protein: CSARDHGRSSTDTQYF

J gene: TRBJ2-2
D gene: .
V gene: TRBV29-1
CDR3 protein: CSAEDANTGELFF

J gene: TRBJ2-2
D gene: TRBD1
V gene: TRBV19
CDR3 protein: CASIPGQVPTGELFF

J gene: TRBJ2-5
D gene: .
V gene: TRBV11-2
CDR3 protein: CASSSSQETQYF

J gene: TRBJ2-1
D gene: .
V gene: TRBV7-9
CDR3 protein: CASTIGTPASNEQFF

J gene: TRBJ2-1
D gene: .
V gene: TRBV19
CDR3 protein: CASKGGGDSLNNEQFF

J gene: TRBJ2-1
D gene: .
V gene: TRBV20-1
CDR3 protein: CSARDRDSSSSYNEQFF

J gene: TRBJ2-5
D gene: .
V gene: TRBV28
CDR3 protein: CASSLRAKETQYF

J gene: TRBJ2-7
D gene: .
V gene: TRBV11-2
CDR3 protein: CASSPRVAIAYEQYF

J gene: TRBJ2-4
D gene: TRBD2
V gene: TRBV29-1
CDR3 protein: CSVRLAGGENIQYF